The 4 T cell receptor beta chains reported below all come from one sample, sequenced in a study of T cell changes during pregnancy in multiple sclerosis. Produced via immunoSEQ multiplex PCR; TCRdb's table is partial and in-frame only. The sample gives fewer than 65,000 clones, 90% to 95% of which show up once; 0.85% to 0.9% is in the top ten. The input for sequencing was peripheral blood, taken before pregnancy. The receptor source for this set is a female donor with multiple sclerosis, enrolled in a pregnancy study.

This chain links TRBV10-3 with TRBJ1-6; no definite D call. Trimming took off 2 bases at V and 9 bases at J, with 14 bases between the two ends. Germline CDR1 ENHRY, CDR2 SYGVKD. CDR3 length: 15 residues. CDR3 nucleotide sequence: TGTGCCATCAGTGAGGGAGAGGCAGTACGTTCACCCCTCCACTTT. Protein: CAISEGEAVRSPLHF.

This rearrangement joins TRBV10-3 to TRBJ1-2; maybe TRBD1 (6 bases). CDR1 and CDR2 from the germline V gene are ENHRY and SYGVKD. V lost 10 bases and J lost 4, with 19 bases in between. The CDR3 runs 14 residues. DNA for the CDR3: TGTGCCAGTCATTATATAGGGGGAATCTATGGCTACACCTTC. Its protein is CASHYIGGIYGYTF.

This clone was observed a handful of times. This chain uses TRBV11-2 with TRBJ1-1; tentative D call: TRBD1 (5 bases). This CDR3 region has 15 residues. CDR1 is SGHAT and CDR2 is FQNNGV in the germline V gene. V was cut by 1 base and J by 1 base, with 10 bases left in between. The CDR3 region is CASSLGAGPNTEAFF. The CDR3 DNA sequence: TGTGCCAGCAGCTTAGGGGCGGGACCGAACACTGAAGCTTTCTTT.

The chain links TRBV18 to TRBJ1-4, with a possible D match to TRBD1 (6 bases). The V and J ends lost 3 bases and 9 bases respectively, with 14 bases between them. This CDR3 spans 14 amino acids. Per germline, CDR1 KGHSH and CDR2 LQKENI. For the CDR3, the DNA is TGTGCCAGCTCACCGGCAAGGGACATAAAAAAACTGTTTTTT. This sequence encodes CASSPARDIKKLFF. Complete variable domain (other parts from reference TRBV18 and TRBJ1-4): NAGVMQNPRHLVRRRGQEARLRCSPMKGHSHVYWYRQLPEEGLKFMVYLQKENIIDESGMPKERFSAEFPKEGPSILRIQQVVRGDSAAYFCASSPARDIKKLFFGSGTQLSVL.